This passage covers 12 T cell receptor beta chains from one sample sequenced in a study of T-cell memory formation after mild COVID-19. TCRdb reanalysed the 5' RACE reads using MiXCR and keeps one entry per CDR3 protein. The table lists fewer than 500,000 distinct CDR3 sequences, 20% to 25% of them singletons. Input material: PBMCs or a T cell subset sorted from them (not recorded which). The receptor set was obtained from an adult woman who had mild COVID-19 (a few samples of this study predate the infection). Cell type and time point are not known.

This clonotype was detected a few times. The V call is TRBV5-1, the J call TRBJ2-2; TRBD1 matches 9 bases. The germline CDR1 and CDR2 sequences are SGHRS and YFSETQ. The CDR3 extends over 16 amino acids. V trimming: 0 bases; J trimming: 4 bases; junction bases outside the gene matches: 4. As DNA, the CDR3 is TGCGCCAGCAGCTTGGAAGGACAGGGGTCCACCGGGGAGCTGTTTTTT. Its translation: CASSLEGQGSTGELFF.

The rearrangement links TRBV11-2 to TRBJ2-1; the D is unclear. V was trimmed by 8 bases and J by 8 bases, leaving 10 bases between them. The CDR3 has 11 amino acids. Germline-derived CDR1 and CDR2 are SGHAT and FQNNGV. The CDR3 loop reads CASYLGHEQFF. In DNA form, the CDR3 reads TGTGCCAGCTACCTAGGACATGAGCAGTTCTTC.

This clonotype was recorded a few times. This chain uses TRBV29-1 with TRBJ1-2; perhaps TRBD1 as D (5 bases). Trimming took off 6 bases at V and 2 bases at J, with 13 bases between the two ends. The germline V gene encodes CDR1 SQVTM and CDR2 ANQGSEA. This CDR3 spans 13 amino acids. CDR3 in DNA: TGCAGCGTACTAGGAGGGGAGAACTATGGCTACACCTTC. Its protein is CSVLGGENYGYTF. The full variable domain, with the rest looked up from reference TRBV29-1 and TRBJ1-2, is SAVISQKPSRDICQRGTSLTIQCQVDSQVTMMFWYRQQPGQSLTLIATANQGSEATYESGFVIDKFPISRPNLTFSTLTVSNMSPEDSSIYLCSVLGGENYGYTFGSGTRLTVV.

In this sample, this clonotype turned up a few times. The chain joins TRBV7-9 to TRBJ2-2, with 9 bases lining up with TRBD1. CDR3 length equals 14 residues. Germline V gives CDR1 SEHNR, CDR2 FQNEAQ (reference sequence). The ends lost 8 bases at V and 3 bases at J; junction bases unmatched: 4. CDR3: CASQRQGDTGELFF. The CDR3 coding sequence is TGTGCCAGCCAAAGACAGGGGGACACCGGGGAGCTGTTTTTT.

The chain has TRBV6-5 and TRBJ2-4; D is undetermined. V was pared by 6 bases and J by 3 bases, with 15 bases between. Germline CDR1 is MNHEY and CDR2 is SVGAGI. CDR3 length equals 15 residues. The CDR3 spells CASRDDVDGKNIQYF. CDR3 in DNA: TGTGCCAGCAGAGATGACGTTGACGGCAAAAACATTCAGTACTTC.

The chain couples TRBV29-1 to TRBJ2-1; D gene ambiguous. CDR1 SQVTM and CDR2 ANQGSEA come from the germline V gene. The CDR3 runs to 14 residues. Trimming took 7 bases from V and 0 from J, leaving 13 bases between them. Here the CDR3 DNA reads TGCAGCGGCCGTGGGCAGCCCTCCTACAATGAGCAGTTCTTC. This encodes CSGRGQPSYNEQFF.

This clonotype is a singleton in its sample. This chain connects TRBV6-5 to TRBJ1-1; D is unclear. The CDR3 is made up of 15 amino acids. V gave up 6 bases and J gave up 0 bases, with 14 bases separating them. Germline CDR1 and CDR2: MNHEY and SVGAGI. The CDR3 nucleotides read TGTGCCAGCAGAAACTCACCTTATCTGAACACTGAAGCTTTCTTT. This translates into CASRNSPYLNTEAFF.

V is TRBV5-1 and J is TRBJ2-1; 11 bases are shared with TRBD1. This CDR3 is built from 17 residues. Unmatched junction bases numbered 9, after V lost 0 bases and J lost 7 bases. Germline assignment: CDR1 SGHRS and CDR2 YFSETQ. The CDR3 region is CASSLASGTGGWNEQFF. In DNA form, the CDR3 reads TGCGCCAGCAGCTTGGCCTCCGGGACAGGGGGTTGGAATGAGCAGTTCTTC.

In DNA, the CDR3 is TGTGCCAGCAGCCATCTTTACAATGAGCAGTTCTTC. Its protein product is CASSHLYNEQFF. This chain connects TRBV7-2 to TRBJ2-1, with D hard to call. Deletions cut 5 bases from V and 4 bases from J, with 6 bases between. Per germline, CDR1 SGHTA and CDR2 FQGNSA. CDR3 length: 12 amino acids.

The chain recombines TRBV20-1 with TRBJ1-2, with 7 bases matching TRBD1. Per the germline V gene, CDR1 is DFQATT and CDR2 is SNEGSKA (reference sequence). This CDR3 comprises 14 residues. Unmatched junction bases numbered 9, after V lost 3 bases and J lost 5 bases. In DNA form, the CDR3 reads TGCAGTGCTAGTCGGGACAGACCGTTTTATGGCTACACCTTC. It specifies CSASRDRPFYGYTF.

The chain carries TRBV11-1 and TRBJ2-1; D remains unclear. Per germline, CDR1 SGHAT and CDR2 FQDESV (reference sequence). With 2 bases removed from V and 4 bases from J, the gap between germline ends came to 12 bases. This CDR3 spans 15 amino acids. The CDR3 sequence is CASSLIRALYNEQFF. DNA of the CDR3: TGTGCCAGCAGCTTAATAAGGGCTCTATACAATGAGCAGTTCTTC.

This chain uses TRBV5-1 with TRBJ2-7; D not resolved. Trimming took off 3 bases at V and 6 bases at J, with 16 bases between the two ends. The germline CDR1 and CDR2 sequences are SGHRS and YFSETQ. The CDR3 has 14 residues. Here the CDR3 reads CASSYSDATSEQYF. CDR3 sequence (DNA): TGCGCCAGCAGCTACTCCGACGCCACCTCCGAGCAGTACTTC.